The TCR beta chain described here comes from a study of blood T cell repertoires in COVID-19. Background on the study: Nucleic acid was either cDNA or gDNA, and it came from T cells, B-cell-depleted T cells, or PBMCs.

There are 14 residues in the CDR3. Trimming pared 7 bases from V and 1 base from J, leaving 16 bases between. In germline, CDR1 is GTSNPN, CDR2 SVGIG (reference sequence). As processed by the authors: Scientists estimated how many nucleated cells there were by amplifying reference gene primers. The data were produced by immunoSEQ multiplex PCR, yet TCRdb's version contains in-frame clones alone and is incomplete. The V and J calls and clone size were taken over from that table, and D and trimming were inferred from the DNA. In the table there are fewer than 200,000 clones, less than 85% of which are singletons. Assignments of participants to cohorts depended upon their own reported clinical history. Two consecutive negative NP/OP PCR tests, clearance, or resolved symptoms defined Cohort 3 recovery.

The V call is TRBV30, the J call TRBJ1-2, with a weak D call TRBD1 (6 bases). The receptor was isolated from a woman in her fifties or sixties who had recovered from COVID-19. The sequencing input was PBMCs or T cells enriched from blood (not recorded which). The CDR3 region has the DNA TGTGCCTCCACCCGGGAGGGGGTTAACTATGGCTACACCTTC. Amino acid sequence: CASTREGVNYGYTF.